Below, one TCR beta chain is given with its context. This clone has more than one count but fewer than ten. Its cognate antigen has yet to be identified. No base-level quality is on record; no much larger clone is a single base apart. Library preparation employed the immunoSEQ multiplex PCR assay. A mixture of 60 forward primers for TCR Vbeta segments and 13 reverse primers for TCR Jbeta segments was used in the multiplex PCR. The CDR3 region of rearranged TCR beta genes was amplified from genomic DNA with a multiplex PCR assay. The Illumina HiSeq System was used to sequence the amplified TCR beta libraries as 87-base-pair reads. Turning to the authors' computational methods: Across the 600 to 700 repertoires, a later analysis counted some 80 million unique TCR beta chains, roughly 11 million of which were shared by at least two donors. Raw reads were error-corrected and collapsed into unique sequences by a nearest-neighbor algorithm in which closely related sequences were merged to remove PCR and sequencing errors. To assign V, D and J gene segments, CDR3 sequences were aligned to IMGT reference sequences. For a sequence to be retained, at least a six-nucleotide match to both a V gene segment and a J gene segment was required. Rearrangements were classified as productive when the CDR3 lacked stop codons and remained in frame with V and J, and all other rearrangements were classified as non-productive. CDR3 was defined according to IMGT convention as the region running from the second conserved V-encoded cysteine to the conserved J-encoded phenylalanine. The earlier analysis of about 570 of the donors excluded any sequence lacking an unambiguous match to a single V gene segment. In an earlier analysis of approximately 590 of the donors, a V segment was called functional when productive rearrangements were above 56.7%, and segregating when the standard deviation between donors exceeded 5%. A statistical classification framework was developed to diagnose cytomegalovirus status using the catalog of TCR beta chain sequences. V and J gene assignment, in a later analysis, came from comparing TCR nucleotide sequences with IMGT/GENE-DB human TR gene sequences. Using the TCRdist pipeline, a later analysis assigned CDR3 sequences along with most-parsimonious VDJ recombination scenarios. In a later analysis, each TCR beta chain was defined by its CDR3 amino acid sequence together with its V-gene family, and reads lacking a unique V-gene family were excluded. A later analysis removed roughly 590 highly shared, low-generation-probability nucleotide sequences to deal with suspected cross-contamination and a sequencing artifact. For each public chain, a later analysis derived a clonal expansion index from normalized ranks of inferred template counts within each repertoire. A later analysis computed generation probabilities with a VDJ recombination model fitted to out-of-frame rearrangements, and checked the results against IGoR. In a later analysis, hypergeometric tests were used to score TCR-TCR, TCR-HLA and TCR-CMV co-occurrence, with a repertoire-size bias correction applied to TCR pairs. In a later analysis, false discovery rates were estimated by permuting HLA or CMV assignments 20 times. A later analysis grouped co-occurring TCRs with DBSCAN, adding TCRdist sequence similarity when clustering within HLA-allele-positive subsets. Repertoires with fewer than 30,000 or more than 120,000 public chains were left out of co-occurrence clustering, as were five repertoires with anomalous nucleotide sharing. TCRdb re-hosts the immuneACCESS table, in-frame sequences only. Its copies lack some clones; in the studies checked, an unresolved V gene accounts for under half of them, and the cause for the rest is not known. The D gene and trimming were derived from the DNA, and the V and J assignments and clone size from that table. The sample contains around 200,000 clones, approximately 79% of them found a single time. The ten largest clones take up about 0.22% of the sample.

The record originates from a study of cytomegalovirus exposure and HLA in healthy donors (dated by TCRdb to the late 2010s). Regarding the complete study: An earlier analysis of more than 550 of the donors reported 276 Gb of sequence data and 117 million unique TCR beta sequences obtained from some 170 million T cells. Roughly 300 gigabases of sequencing data and 70 million to 85 million unique TCR sequences were included in an early release covering roughly 600 HLA-typed donors. Of the approximately 400 genotyped donors, over 70% fell in the genetic ancestry cluster associated with self-reported Caucasian donors. The study aimed to test whether signatures of past pathogen exposure could be identified by cataloging public T cell receptors. The study used immunosequencing to profile the T cell repertoires of approximately 630 subjects and linked those repertoires to cytomegalovirus serostatus. In addition to the first cohort of 666 subjects, a separate validation cohort of 120 different subjects was used. To predict cytomegalovirus infection status, the study combined high-throughput TCR immunosequencing, statistical association of individual TCRs with disease status, and machine learning. To study patterns of TCR occurrence, a later analysis re-analyzed previously published TCR beta repertoires from 700 or so donors and added high-resolution HLA genotyping. In the later analysis, no new phenotypic data were used to find candidate immune exposures; instead, reliance was placed on TCR beta sequences and their occurrence across donors. To decide whether each TCR beta V gene segment behaved as functional or pseudogenic, an earlier analysis of some 600 of the donors relied on high-throughput TCR beta sequencing. Donor age, sex, ethnicity and CMV serostatus were collected together with the repertoire data. A later genetic analysis took genome-wide SNP genotypes for about three fifths of the 666 donors and used that subset as a discovery cohort. Every repertoire in the discovery cohort had been generated on one and the same sequencing platform. Class I and class II HLA loci were covered by the typing at four-digit resolution. The number of typed donors differed by locus: roughly 620-630 for A, B, C, DRB1 and DQB1; some 500 for DQA1; 606 for DPA1; and roughly 490 for DPB1. Roughly 5 DR-DQ haplotypes were treated as single units for association and clustering because of strong linkage in the cohort. Among some 410 genotyped donors of the cohort, an average of roughly 230,000 unique TCR beta nucleotide sequences was sequenced per donor, of which about 19% were non-productive.

The cohort consisted of some 670 healthy bone marrow donors. At the time of sampling, all cohort members were nominally healthy, though unrecorded immune exposures were likely present. The donor tested CMV seronegative and was one of the 352 seronegative cohort members. Every donor gave a peripheral blood sample, and the peripheral blood mononuclear cells from that sample were used for TCR beta sequencing. The Qiagen DNeasy Blood Extraction Kit was used to extract genomic DNA from the blood cell samples. Trimming takes 3 bases from V and 7 bases from J, and the germline ends sit 19 bases apart. From a lookup of the germline V gene, CDR1 and CDR2 are MNHNS and SASEGT. Taken from cysteine to phenylalanine, the CDR3 has 15 residues. Of all the DNA, just the CDR3 is kept, 45 bases in frame from base 1. Overall study outcomes, separate from this receptor: Immune exposure information for the cohort was limited to CMV serostatus. Some IMGT-functional V segments, including TRBV6-2 and TRBV6-3, could not be told apart with the 87-base-pair reads, so those segments were excluded. In a later analysis, most CMV-associated TCR beta chains were found to appear HLA-restricted, with HLA associations seemingly driven largely by CMV exposure. Only TCR beta chains were sequenced in this cohort, and the absence of alpha or paired-chain data limited detectable features. According to a later analysis, parvovirus B19, influenza, CMV and Epstein-Barr virus appeared linked to several top co-occurrence clusters. Most TCR sequences were observed very rarely across donors, whereas some public TCRs were present in many individuals. V-gene and J-gene trimming of TCR beta chains was associated with a missense DCLRE1C variant in a later genetic analysis, and the association was replicated in an independent cohort. At a false discovery rate of 0.05, a later analysis linked 16,951 TCR beta sequences to specific HLA alleles. A cluster of highly shared sequence variants was judged likely to be a technical artifact of the sequencing pipeline. A further reported finding was that TCR beta sequences accurately predicted the HLA-A and HLA-B alleles for most subjects in the first cohort. Roughly uniform sequencing depth across donors was assumed in presence/absence analyses, although this assumption may not hold. In a later analysis, TCR association rates were found to vary across HLA loci, with the most associated TCRs seen for DRB1 alleles and the fewest for HLA-C alleles. In vitro tests confirmed that three of the cytomegalovirus-associated TCR beta chains recognize cytomegalovirus antigens. According to the authors, the approach could potentially be generalized to other disease states and immunological phenotypes. Compared with the approximately 670-donor mean, donors in an Asian-associated ancestry cluster had fewer N-insertions in productive TCRs, according to a later genetic analysis. Because HLA typing was unavailable for some donors at each locus, only the typed subset was used in association tests. The classifier was reported to diagnose cytomegalovirus status with high specificity and sensitivity in both the original and validation cohorts. An earlier analysis of around 500 of the donors showed that most TCR beta V segments appeared in productive rearrangements either about 87% or about 30% of the time, which broadly matched IMGT annotations. The earlier analysis of some 540 of the donors excluded approximately 15 rarely observed V segments, including chromosome 9 orphons, because counts were too low. In a later analysis, HLA-associated TCR beta chains showed more clonal expansion and lower generation probabilities than non-associated chains that were equally common. The study listed 164 TCR beta chains as associated with cytomegalovirus. When HLA alleles, especially DR and DQ, strongly co-occurred, TCR associations were difficult to assign to individual alleles. Correlated functional status among segregating V segments might be attributable to linkage disequilibrium, but an unknown experimental factor could not be ruled out.

The clonotype was recovered from a girl aged 2-10 years in good health and CMV-seronegative. The chain was built from TRBV6-1 and TRBJ2-7; the D segment could be TRBD1, given 5 matching bases. Sequenced sample: PBMCs. The CDR3 has the sequence CASSDTRAPRREQYF. The DNA sequence is given as TGTGCCAGCAGTGATACCAGGGCGCCCCGAAGGGAGCAGTACTTC.